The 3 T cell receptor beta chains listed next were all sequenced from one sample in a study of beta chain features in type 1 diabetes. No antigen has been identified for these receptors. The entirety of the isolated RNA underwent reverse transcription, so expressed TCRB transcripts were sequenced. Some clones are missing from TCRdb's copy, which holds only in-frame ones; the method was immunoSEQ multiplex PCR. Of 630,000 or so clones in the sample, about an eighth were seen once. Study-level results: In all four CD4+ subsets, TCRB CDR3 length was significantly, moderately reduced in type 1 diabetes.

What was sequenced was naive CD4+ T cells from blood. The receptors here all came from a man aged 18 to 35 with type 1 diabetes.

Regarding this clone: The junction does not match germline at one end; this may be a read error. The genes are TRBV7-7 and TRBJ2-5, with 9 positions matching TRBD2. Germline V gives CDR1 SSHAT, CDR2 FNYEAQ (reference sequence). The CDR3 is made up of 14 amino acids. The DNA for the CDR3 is TGTGCTAGCAGCTTTAGCGGGGGACAAGAGACCCAGTACTTC. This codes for CASSFSGGQETQYF.

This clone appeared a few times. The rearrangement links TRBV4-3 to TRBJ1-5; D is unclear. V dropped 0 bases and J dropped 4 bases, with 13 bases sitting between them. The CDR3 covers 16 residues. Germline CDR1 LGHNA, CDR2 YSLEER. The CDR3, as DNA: TGCGCCAGCAGCCAAGATGACGGGATACGAAATCAGCCCCAGCATTTT. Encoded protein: CASSQDDGIRNQPQHF.

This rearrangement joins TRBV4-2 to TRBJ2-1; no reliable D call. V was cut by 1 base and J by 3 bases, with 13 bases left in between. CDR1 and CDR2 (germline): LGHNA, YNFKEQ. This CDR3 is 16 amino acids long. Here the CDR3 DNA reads TGTGCCAGCAGCCAAGGGACCCAAGCCCTCTACAATGAGCAGTTCTTC. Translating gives CASSQGTQALYNEQFF.